This T cell receptor (beta chain) stems from a study of T cells expressing NK-cell markers. The study, taken as a whole, reports: In a handful of donors, dominant CD3+CD56+NKG2C+ clonotypes ranked among the top 10 CD8+ clonotypes.

The CDR3 has 13 amino acids. Germline loops: CDR1 SGHDN, CDR2 FVKESK. Points on this clonotype: Its antigen is unknown.

TCRdb reprocessed the 5' RACE reads; each CDR3 protein has one entry and no DNA is given. In total, the table holds some 440,000 distinct CDR3 sequences. The sequenced sample was blood T cells: a sorted CD56 or NKG2C T cell subset, CD4+ or CD8+ T cells, or bulk PBMC T cells (not recorded which). This TCR came from a woman aged 50 to 65 in good health. V gene TRBV14 combines with J gene TRBJ1-5. CDR3 sequence reads: CASSQAQQTPQHF.